The following is a T cell receptor (beta chain) sequence with its context. These data are taken from a study of blood T cell repertoires in COVID-19. Study in general: COVID-19 samples from acute and convalescent phases originated in the United States, Italy and Spain.

The method was immunoSEQ multiplex PCR; TCRdb's version includes in-frame clones alone and lacks a portion of them. The repertoire holds about 150,000 clones, with approximately 86% as singletons. V was trimmed by 6 bases and J by 5 bases, leaving 8 bases between them. CDR3 length: 13 amino acids. Germline CDR1 reads SEHNR; CDR2 reads FQNEAQ (reference sequence). The specimen sequenced was PBMCs or T cells enriched from blood (not recorded which). The receptor was isolated from a woman aged 35 to 49 who had been exposed to COVID-19. This rearrangement joins TRBV7-9 to TRBJ1-6; TRBD1 might be the D (5 bases). CDR3: CASRQDHNSPLHF. CDR3 nucleotides: TGTGCCAGCAGACAGGACCATAATTCACCCCTCCACTTT.